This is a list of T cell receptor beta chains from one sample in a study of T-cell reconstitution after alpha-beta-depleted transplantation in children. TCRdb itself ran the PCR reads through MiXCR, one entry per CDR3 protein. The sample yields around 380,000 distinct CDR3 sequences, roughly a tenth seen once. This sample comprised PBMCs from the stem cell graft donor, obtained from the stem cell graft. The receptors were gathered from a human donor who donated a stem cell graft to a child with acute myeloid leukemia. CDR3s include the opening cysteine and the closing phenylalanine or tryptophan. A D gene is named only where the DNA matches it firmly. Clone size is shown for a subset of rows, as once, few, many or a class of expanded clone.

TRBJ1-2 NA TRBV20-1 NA TGCAGTGCTGGGGAGGGGGTTACTAACTATGGCTACACCTTC CSAGEGVTNYGYTF
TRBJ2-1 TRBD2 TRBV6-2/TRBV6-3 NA TGTGCCAGCAGACAGGGACTAGCGGATTTCAATGAGCAGTTCTTC CASRQGLADFNEQFF
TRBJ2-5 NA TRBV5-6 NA TGTGCCAGCACCCGGGACGGGCAAGAGACCCAGTACTTC CASTRDGQETQYF
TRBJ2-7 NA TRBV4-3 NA TGCGCCAGCAGCCAAGACAGGGGAACCTACGAGCAGTACTTC CASSQDRGTYEQYF
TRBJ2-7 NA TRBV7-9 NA TGTGCCAGCAGCCCCCCCCTAGATCACGAGCAGTACTTC CASSPPLDHEQYF
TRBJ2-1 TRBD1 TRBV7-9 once TGTGCCAGCAGTCCCCCGGGACAGGCTCTACATGAGCAGTTCTTC CASSPPGQALHEQFF
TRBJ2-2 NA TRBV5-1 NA TGCGCCAGCAGCTTGGAGGACGACACCGGGGAGCTGTTTTTT CASSLEDDTGELFF
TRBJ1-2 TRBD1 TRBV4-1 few TGCGCCAGCAGCCACCAGGGGGCACAAGGCTACACCTTC CASSHQGAQGYTF
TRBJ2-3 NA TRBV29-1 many TGCAGCGTTGCCAAAGACTCCCGAGGGGCAGATACGCAGTATTTT CSVAKDSRGADTQYF
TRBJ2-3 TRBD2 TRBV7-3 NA TGTGCCAGCAGCTCAAGACAGACTAGCGGGAGGTCAGATACGCAGTATTTT CASSSRQTSGRSDTQYF
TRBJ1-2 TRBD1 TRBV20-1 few TGCAGTGCTCCACGGCCAGGGGGTAAGGATGGCTACACCTTC CSAPRPGGKDGYTF
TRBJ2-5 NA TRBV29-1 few TGCAGCGTTGAACGCGAAGGGGATTTTGAAGAGACCCAGTACTTC CSVEREGDFEETQYF
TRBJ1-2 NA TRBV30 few TGTGCCTGGAGTACCAGGGCAAATGGCTACACCTTC CAWSTRANGYTF
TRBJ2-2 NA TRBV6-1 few TGTGCCAGCAGTCCTTCTGCCACCGGGGAGCTGTTTTTT CASSPSATGELFF
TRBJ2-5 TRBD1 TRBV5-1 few TGCGCCAGCAGCTCGAACCACAGGGGGCGCGCATCGGAGACCCAGTACTTC CASSSNHRGRASETQYF
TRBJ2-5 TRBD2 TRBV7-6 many TGTGCCAGCAGCTCATGGACTAGCGGATACCAAGAGACCCAGTACTTC CASSSWTSGYQETQYF